What follows are 21 T cell receptor beta chains derived from one specimen sequenced in a study of CD8+ T cells in alopecia areata. Following extraction, RNA underwent reverse transcription to cDNA, which served as the sequencing template. The table came from immunoSEQ multiplex PCR; TCRdb's copy has only in-frame clones and leaves some out. Among some 180,000 clones listed, around 63% were seen once. The source material was CD4+ T cells sorted from blood, sampled at week 0. The receptor source for this set is a human donor with alopecia areata.

This sequence joins TRBV11-2 and TRBJ1-1, with 8 nucleotides matching TRBD1. After removal of 1 base from V and 2 bases from J, the junction contained 6 bases not matched to a gene. The CDR3 length is 16 residues. CDR1 and CDR2 from the germline V gene are SGHAT and FQNNGV. The DNA for the CDR3 is TGTGCCAGCAGCTTAGCCCGACAGGGGCCTAACACTGAAGCTTTCTTT. Translated: CASSLARQGPNTEAFF.

The rearrangement uses TRBV30 and TRBJ1-1; D gene uncertain. Germline CDR1 GTSNPN, CDR2 SVGIG (reference sequence). V gave up 2 bases and J gave up 5 bases, with 6 bases separating them. There are 11 residues in the CDR3. The CDR3: CAWSLGTEAFF. The CDR3 DNA sequence: TGTGCCTGGAGTCTGGGGACTGAAGCTTTCTTT.

This chain connects TRBV28 to TRBJ1-1; tentative D call: TRBD1 (6 bases). This CDR3 has 14 residues. V shed 5 bases and J shed 6 bases, with 16 bases lying between them. Germline CDR1 is MDHEN and CDR2 is SYDVKM. CDR3 sequence (DNA): TGTGCCAGCAGTCGACACAGGGATTATTCTGAAGCTTTCTTT. Translation gives CASSRHRDYSEAFF.

The rearrangement joins TRBV6-6 to TRBJ2-7, with 9 bases matching TRBD1. CDR3 size: 15 residues. J was trimmed by 5 bases and V by 5 bases; bases with no gene match: 10. CDR1 and CDR2 (germline): MNHNY, SVGAGI (reference sequence). The CDR3 DNA is TGTGCCAGCAGTACCCCGGGACAGGGAACCCACGAGCAGTACTTC. This translates into CASSTPGQGTHEQYF.

V and J are TRBV5-1 and TRBJ2-4; a possible D gene is TRBD1 (6 bases). There are 14 residues in the CDR3. Germline V CDR1 and CDR2: SGHRS, YFSETQ. Trimming took 0 bases from V and 9 from J, leaving 13 bases between them. The CDR3 DNA is TGCGCCAGCAGCTTGGAACAGGGACCGACCATTCAGTACTTC. This sequence encodes CASSLEQGPTIQYF. Together with reference TRBV5-1 and TRBJ2-4, the CDR3 gives the full variable domain: KAGVTQTPRYLIKTRGQQVTLSCSPISGHRSVSWYQQTPGQGLQFLFEYFSETQRNKGNFPGRFSGRQFSNSRSEMNVSTLELGDSALYLCASSLEQGPTIQYFGAGTRLSVL.

The V and J genes are TRBV29-1 and TRBJ2-1; possibly TRBD2 for D (7 bases). The V gene's germline CDR1 is SQVTM and CDR2 ANQGSEA. The ends were cut back, 3 bases at V and 7 bases at J, with 16 bases in the middle. The CDR3 spans 14 residues. CDR3 bases: TGCAGCGTTGATTGGGGGGGCTACAGGAATGAGCAGTTCTTC. Its translation is CSVDWGGYRNEQFF.

The genes are TRBV5-1 and TRBJ2-3, with TRBD2 as a possible D gene (6 bases). V was cut by 3 bases and J by 1 base, with 12 bases left in between. The CDR3 runs 15 residues. The germline V gene has CDR1 SGHRS and CDR2 YFSETQ. The CDR3 protein is CASSSEAGRTDTQYF. The DNA of the CDR3 is TGCGCCAGCAGCTCGGAGGCGGGGCGCACAGATACGCAGTATTTT.

The chain links TRBV29-1 to TRBJ1-1, with D uncertain. Looked up from germline, CDR1 is SQVTM and CDR2 is ANQGSEA. CDR3 length equals 11 residues. The V end lost 7 bases, the J end lost 8 bases, and 14 bases lay between the germline ends. CDR3 region: CSADIGPEAFF. The CDR3 coding sequence is TGCAGCGCCGACATCGGACCAGAAGCTTTCTTT.

The chain uses TRBV6-5 and TRBJ1-4; 7 nucleotides align to TRBD1. The CDR3 has 13 amino acids. Germline CDR1 and CDR2: MNHEY and SVGAGI. V shed 6 bases, J shed 7 bases, and the junction held 5 bases outside the gene matches. For the CDR3, the DNA is TGTGCCAGCAGGAGGGACAGCACTGAAAAACTGTTTTTT. Amino acid sequence: CASRRDSTEKLFF.

The chain carries TRBV7-9 and TRBJ2-1; tentative D call: TRBD1 (6 bases). The CDR3 loop spans 15 amino acids. Germline assignment: CDR1 SEHNR and CDR2 FQNEAQ (reference sequence). Trimming cost V 2 bases and J 4 bases, with 12 bases left between them. This CDR3 is CASSLWDTTYNEQFF. The CDR3 DNA sequence: TGTGCCAGCAGCTTATGGGACACAACTTACAATGAGCAGTTCTTC.

This rearrangement joins TRBV30 to TRBJ2-1; a possible D gene is TRBD2 (5 bases). The CDR3 covers 15 residues. Germline assignment: CDR1 GTSNPN and CDR2 SVGIG (reference sequence). The germline V and J ends were trimmed by 0 bases and 0 bases, with 9 bases remaining between them. The CDR3 spells CAWSVLGSSYNEQFF. DNA of the CDR3: TGTGCCTGGAGTGTCTTGGGGAGCTCCTACAATGAGCAGTTCTTC. The complete variable domain, with remaining parts taken from reference TRBV30 and TRBJ2-1, reads SQTIHQWPATLVQPVGSPLSLECTVEGTSNPNLYWYRQAAGRGLQLLFYSVGIGQISSEVPQNLSASRPQDRQFILSSKKLLLSDSGFYLCAWSVLGSSYNEQFFGPGTRLTVL.

The chain has TRBV25-1 and TRBJ2-3; D possibly corresponds to TRBD2 (6 bases). V lost 8 bases and J lost 1, with 10 bases in between. The CDR3 runs 13 residues. Germline CDR1 MGHDK, CDR2 SYGVNS. CDR3 nucleotide sequence: TGTGCCAGCTGGGGGACTCGCACAGATACGCAGTATTTT. Translated, it gives CASWGTRTDTQYF.

The CDR3 is CASSGWTGGEEKLFF. The CDR3 DNA follows: TGTGCCAGCAGCGGCTGGACAGGGGGCGAGGAAAAACTGTTTTTT. The rearrangement links TRBV5-4 to TRBJ1-4; 11 bases agree with TRBD1. CDR3 length: 15 residues. V shed 4 bases and J 8 bases; nucleotides not matched to a gene: 7. Germline V CDR1 and CDR2: SGHNT, YYREEE (reference sequence).

The V call is TRBV9, the J call TRBJ2-5; the D gene is possibly TRBD2 (6 bases). Trimming removed 0 bases from V and 4 bases from J, with 10 bases in between. The CDR3 covers 14 residues. The V gene's germline CDR1 is SGDLS and CDR2 YYNGEE. The chain's CDR3 is CASSVGGGAETQYF. The CDR3 nucleotides read TGTGCCAGCAGCGTAGGAGGAGGGGCAGAGACCCAGTACTTC.

This chain links TRBV29-1 with TRBJ1-4; D not resolved. The CDR3 sequence is 14 residues long. CDR1 is SQVTM, CDR2 ANQGSEA, per germline. The ends were cut back, 2 bases at V and 5 bases at J, with 12 bases in the middle. CDR3 residues: CSVERRETNEKLFF. The CDR3 region has the DNA TGCAGCGTTGAAAGACGTGAGACGAATGAAAAACTGTTTTTT.

The gene calls are TRBV7-3 and TRBJ2-1, with D perhaps matching TRBD1 or TRBD2 (5 bases each). The CDR3 totals 13 residues. V lost 5 bases, J lost 12 bases, and 17 bases lay in between. The germline CDR1 and CDR2 sequences are SGHTA and FQGTGA. In DNA form, the CDR3 reads TGTGCCAGCAGCCCTGGGGGTGCCTCGGGGCAGTTCTTC. Translated: CASSPGGASGQFF.

This clone was observed once. The V call is TRBV29-1, the J call TRBJ1-1; 8 nucleotides line up with TRBD1. Germline CDR1 reads SQVTM; CDR2 reads ANQGSEA. This CDR3 is 14 amino acids long. Trimming took 6 bases from V and 0 from J; bases not matched to a gene: 6. The CDR3 bases are TGCAGCGTGGGCAAGACAGGGGTGAACACTGAAGCTTTCTTT. This codes for CSVGKTGVNTEAFF.

This clone was seen a few times. The chain couples TRBV6-1 to TRBJ1-5; D might be TRBD1 (6 bases). Trimming removed 4 bases at V and 11 bases at J, with 18 bases between. CDR1 and CDR2 from the germline V gene are MNHNS and SASEGT. The CDR3 is 14 amino acids. The CDR3 loop reads CASSGGPGDSAQHF. The CDR3 DNA reads as TGTGCCAGCAGTGGAGGCCCAGGGGACTCAGCCCAGCATTTT.

V gene TRBV29-1 combines with J gene TRBJ2-7; 15 positions match TRBD2. Looked up from germline, CDR1 is SQVTM and CDR2 is ANQGSEA. The CDR3 is 16 amino acids. Losses at the gene ends were 5 bases for V and 0 bases for J; bases not matched to a gene: 5. The CDR3 coding sequence is TGCAGCGTTTCGGGACTAGCGGGGGGCTTCTCCTACGAGCAGTACTTC. As protein: CSVSGLAGGFSYEQYF.

About this clone: In the same sample, other DNA sequences code for this CDR3. The chain has TRBV30 and TRBJ1-2; D gene unclear. V lost 1 base and J lost 4, with 4 bases in between. From germline, CDR1 is GTSNPN and CDR2 SVGIG (reference sequence). This CDR3 comprises 11 residues. In DNA, the CDR3 is TGTGCCTGGAGTGGACTCTATGGCTACACCTTC. Translating it yields CAWSGLYGYTF.

The chain joins TRBV29-1 to TRBJ2-7; D possibly uses TRBD1 or TRBD2 (5 bases each). The ends were cut back, 5 bases at V and 5 bases at J, with 13 bases in the middle. CDR1 and CDR2 from the germline V gene are SQVTM and ANQGSEA. The length of the CDR3 is 12 residues. CDR3 protein: CSVLRRGDEQYF. CDR3 bases: TGCAGCGTTCTTCGGAGAGGGGACGAGCAGTACTTC.